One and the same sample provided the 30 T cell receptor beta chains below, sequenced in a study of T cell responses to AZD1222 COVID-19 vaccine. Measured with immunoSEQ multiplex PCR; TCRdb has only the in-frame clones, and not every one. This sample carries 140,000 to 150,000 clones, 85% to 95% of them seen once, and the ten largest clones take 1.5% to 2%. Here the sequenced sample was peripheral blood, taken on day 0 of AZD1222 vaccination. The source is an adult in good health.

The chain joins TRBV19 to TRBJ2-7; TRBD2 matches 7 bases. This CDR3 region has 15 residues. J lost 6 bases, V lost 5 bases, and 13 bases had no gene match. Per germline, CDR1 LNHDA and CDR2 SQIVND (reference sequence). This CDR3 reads CASSPLREGGSEQYF. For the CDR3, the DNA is TGTGCCAGTAGTCCTCTCCGCGAGGGAGGGTCCGAGCAGTACTTC.

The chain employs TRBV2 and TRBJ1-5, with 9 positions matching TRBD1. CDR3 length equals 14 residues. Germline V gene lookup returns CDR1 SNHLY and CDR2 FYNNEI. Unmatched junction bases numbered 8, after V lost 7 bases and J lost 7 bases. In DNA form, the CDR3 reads TGTGCCAGCACTACAGGGGGCCAAATCCAGCCCCAGCATTTT. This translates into CASTTGGQIQPQHF.

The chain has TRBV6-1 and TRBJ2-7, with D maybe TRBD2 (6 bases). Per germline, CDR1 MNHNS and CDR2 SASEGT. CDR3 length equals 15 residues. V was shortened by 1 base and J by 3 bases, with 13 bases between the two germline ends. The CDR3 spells CASSEGSAGSYEQYF. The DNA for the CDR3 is TGTGCCAGCAGTGAAGGTTCGGCGGGAAGCTACGAGCAGTACTTC.

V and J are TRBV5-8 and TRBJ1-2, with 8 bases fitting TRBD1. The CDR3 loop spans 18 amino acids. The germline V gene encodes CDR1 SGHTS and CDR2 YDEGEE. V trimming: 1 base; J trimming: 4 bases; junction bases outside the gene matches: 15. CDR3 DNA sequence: TGTGCCAGCAGCTTGAGTCACGGACAGGGAAGGCACATCTATGGCTACACCTTC. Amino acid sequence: CASSLSHGQGRHIYGYTF.

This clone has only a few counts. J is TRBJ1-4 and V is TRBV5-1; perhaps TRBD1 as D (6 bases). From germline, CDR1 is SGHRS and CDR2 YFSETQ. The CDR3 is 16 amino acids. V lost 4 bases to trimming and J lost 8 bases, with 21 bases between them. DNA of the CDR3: TGCGCCAGCAGCGCCGCCATGGGGGGCAGTCGGGAAAAACTGTTTTTT. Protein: CASSAAMGGSREKLFF.

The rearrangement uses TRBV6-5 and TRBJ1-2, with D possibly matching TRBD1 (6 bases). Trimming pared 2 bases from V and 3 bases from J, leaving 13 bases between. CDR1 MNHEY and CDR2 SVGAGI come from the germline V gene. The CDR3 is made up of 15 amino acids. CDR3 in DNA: TGTGCCAGCAGTTACACCCCGGGACATCACTATGGCTACACCTTC. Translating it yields CASSYTPGHHYGYTF.

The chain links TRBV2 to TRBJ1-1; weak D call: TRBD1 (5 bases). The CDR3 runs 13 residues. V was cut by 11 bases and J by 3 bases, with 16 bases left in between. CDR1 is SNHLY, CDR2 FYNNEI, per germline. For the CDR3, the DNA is TGTGCCGGGGGATCCGAACGGGACACTGAAGCTTTCTTT. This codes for CAGGSERDTEAFF.

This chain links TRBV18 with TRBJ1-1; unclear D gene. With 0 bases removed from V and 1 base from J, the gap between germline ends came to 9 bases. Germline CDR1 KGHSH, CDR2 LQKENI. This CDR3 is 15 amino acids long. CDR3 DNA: TGTGCCAGCTCACCACCGTTGTGGCAGAACACTGAAGCTTTCTTT. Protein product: CASSPPLWQNTEAFF.

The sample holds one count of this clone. CDR3 residues: CASSSRLREAPLHF. The CDR3 DNA sequence: TGTGCCAGCAGTTCCCGACTCCGGGAGGCACCCCTCCACTTT. V and J are TRBV6-5 and TRBJ1-6; D remains unclear. V lost 4 bases and J 11 bases, leaving 15 bases between the germline ends. The CDR3 covers 14 residues. Germline V gene sequence: CDR1 MNHEY, CDR2 SVGAGI.

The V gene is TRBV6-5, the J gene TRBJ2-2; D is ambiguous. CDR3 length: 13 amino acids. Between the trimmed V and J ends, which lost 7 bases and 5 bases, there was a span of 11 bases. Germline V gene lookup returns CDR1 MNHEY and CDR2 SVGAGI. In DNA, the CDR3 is TGTGCCAGCACGGGTACAGCTACCGGGGAGCTGTTTTTT. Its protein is CASTGTATGELFF.

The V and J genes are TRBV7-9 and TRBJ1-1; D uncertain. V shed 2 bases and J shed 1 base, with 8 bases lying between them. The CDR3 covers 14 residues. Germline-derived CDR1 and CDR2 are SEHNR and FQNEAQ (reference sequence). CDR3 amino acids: CASSLPNSNTEAFF. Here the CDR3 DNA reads TGTGCCAGCAGCTTACCAAATTCGAACACTGAAGCTTTCTTT. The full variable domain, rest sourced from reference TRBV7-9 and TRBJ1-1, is DTGVSQNPRHKITKRGQNVTFRCDPISEHNRLYWYRQTLGQGPEFLTYFQNEAQLEKSRLLSDRFSAERPKGSFSTLEIQRTEQGDSAMYLCASSLPNSNTEAFFGQGTRLTVV.

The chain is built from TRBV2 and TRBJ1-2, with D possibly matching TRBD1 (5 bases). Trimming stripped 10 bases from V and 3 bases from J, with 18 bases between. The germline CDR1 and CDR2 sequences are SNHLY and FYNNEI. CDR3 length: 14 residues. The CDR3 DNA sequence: TGTGCCACCAAACTTGGCAGGGAGGACTATGGCTACACCTTC. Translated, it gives CATKLGREDYGYTF.

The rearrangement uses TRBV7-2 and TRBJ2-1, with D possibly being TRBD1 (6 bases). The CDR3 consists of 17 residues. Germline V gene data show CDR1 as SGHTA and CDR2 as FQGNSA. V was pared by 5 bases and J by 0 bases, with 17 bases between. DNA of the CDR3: TGTGCCAGCAGCACCTCCCCGAGGGGGAGCTCCTACAATGAGCAGTTCTTC. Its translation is CASSTSPRGSSYNEQFF.

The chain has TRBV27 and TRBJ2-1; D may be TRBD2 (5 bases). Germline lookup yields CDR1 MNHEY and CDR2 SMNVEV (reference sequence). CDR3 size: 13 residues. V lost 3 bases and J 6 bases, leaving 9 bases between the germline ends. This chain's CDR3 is CASSFLRGNEQFF. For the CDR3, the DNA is TGTGCCAGCAGTTTTCTCCGGGGCAATGAGCAGTTCTTC.

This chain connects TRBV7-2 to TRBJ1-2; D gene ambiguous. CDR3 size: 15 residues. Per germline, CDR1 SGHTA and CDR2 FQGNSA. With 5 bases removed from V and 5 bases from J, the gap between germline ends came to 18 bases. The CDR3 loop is CASSARPGVEYGYTF. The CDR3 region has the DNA TGTGCCAGCAGCGCCAGACCCGGGGTCGAATATGGCTACACCTTC. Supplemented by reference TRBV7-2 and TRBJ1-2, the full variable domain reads GAGVSQSPSNKVTEKGKDVELRCDPISGHTALYWYRQSLGQGLEFLIYFQGNSAPDKSGLPSDRFSAERTGGSVSTLTIQRTQQEDSAVYLCASSARPGVEYGYTFGSGTRLTVV.

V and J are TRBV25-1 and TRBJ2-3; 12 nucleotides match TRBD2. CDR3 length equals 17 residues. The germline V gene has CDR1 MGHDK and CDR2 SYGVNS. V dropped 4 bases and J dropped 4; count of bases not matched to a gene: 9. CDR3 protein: CASSAASGRAKSDTQYF. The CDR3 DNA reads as TGTGCCAGCAGTGCCGCTAGCGGGAGGGCCAAGTCAGATACGCAGTATTTT.

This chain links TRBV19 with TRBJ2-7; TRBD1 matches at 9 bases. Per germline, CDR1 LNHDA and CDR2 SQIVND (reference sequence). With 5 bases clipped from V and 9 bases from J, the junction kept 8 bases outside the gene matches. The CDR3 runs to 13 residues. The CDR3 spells CASSSVTGGAQYF. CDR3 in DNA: TGTGCCAGTAGTTCGGTTACAGGGGGCGCGCAGTACTTC. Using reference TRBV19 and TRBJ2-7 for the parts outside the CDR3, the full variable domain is DGGITQSPKYLFRKEGQNVTLSCEQNLNHDAMYWYRQDPGQGLRLIYYSQIVNDFQKGDIAEGYSVSREKKESFPLTVTSAQKNPTAFYLCASSSVTGGAQYFGPGTRLTVT.

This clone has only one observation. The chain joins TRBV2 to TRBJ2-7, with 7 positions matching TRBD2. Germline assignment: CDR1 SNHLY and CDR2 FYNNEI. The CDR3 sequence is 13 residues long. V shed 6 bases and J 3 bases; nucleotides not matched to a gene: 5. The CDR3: CASRGEGFYEQYF. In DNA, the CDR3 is TGTGCCAGCAGAGGGGAGGGTTTCTACGAGCAGTACTTC.

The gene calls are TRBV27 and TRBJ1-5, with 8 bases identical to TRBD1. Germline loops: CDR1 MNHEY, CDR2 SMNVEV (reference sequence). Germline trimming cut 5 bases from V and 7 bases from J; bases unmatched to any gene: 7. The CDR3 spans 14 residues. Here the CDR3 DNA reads TGTGCCAGCAGTCGGACAGGGTGGGGACAGCCCCAGCATTTT. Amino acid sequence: CASSRTGWGQPQHF.

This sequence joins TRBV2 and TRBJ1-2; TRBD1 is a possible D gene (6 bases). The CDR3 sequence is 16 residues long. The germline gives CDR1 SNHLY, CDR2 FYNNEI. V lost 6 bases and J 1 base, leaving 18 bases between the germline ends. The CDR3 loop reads CASRVRIGGGNYGYTF. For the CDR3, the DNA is TGTGCCAGCAGAGTGAGGATCGGGGGCGGTAACTATGGCTACACCTTC. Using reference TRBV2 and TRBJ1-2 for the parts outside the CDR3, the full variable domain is EPEVTQTPSHQVTQMGQEVILRCVPISNHLYFYWYRQILGQKVEFLVSFYNNEISEKSEIFDDQFSVERPDGSNFTLKIRSTKLEDSAMYFCASRVRIGGGNYGYTFGSGTRLTVV.

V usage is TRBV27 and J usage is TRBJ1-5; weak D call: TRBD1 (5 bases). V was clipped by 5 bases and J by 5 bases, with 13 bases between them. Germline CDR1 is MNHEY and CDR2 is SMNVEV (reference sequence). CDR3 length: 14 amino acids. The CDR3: CASSAGRRDQPQHF. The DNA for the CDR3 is TGTGCCAGCAGTGCGGGACGGAGGGATCAGCCCCAGCATTTT.

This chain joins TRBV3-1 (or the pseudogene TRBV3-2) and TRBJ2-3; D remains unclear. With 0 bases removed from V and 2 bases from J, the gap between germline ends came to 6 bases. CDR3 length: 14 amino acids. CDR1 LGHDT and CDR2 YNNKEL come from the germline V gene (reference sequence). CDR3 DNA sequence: TGTGCCAGCAGCCAAGATTACGACACAGATACGCAGTATTTT. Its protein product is CASSQDYDTDTQYF.

The CDR3 region has the DNA TGTGCCAGCAGTTTACGTACAGGGGCTGGAAACACCATATATTTT. It codes for CASSLRTGAGNTIYF. The rearrangement uses TRBV27 and TRBJ1-3, with TRBD1 identical over 7 bases. The CDR3 is 15 residues long. The V segment lost 2 bases and the J segment 2 bases; nucleotides outside the gene matches: 3. Germline CDR1 is MNHEY and CDR2 is SMNVEV (reference sequence).

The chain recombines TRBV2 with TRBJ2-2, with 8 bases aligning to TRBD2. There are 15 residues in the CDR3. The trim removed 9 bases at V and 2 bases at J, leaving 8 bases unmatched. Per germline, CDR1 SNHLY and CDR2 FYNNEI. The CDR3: CARTGGGTNTGELFF. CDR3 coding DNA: TGTGCCAGAACGGGAGGGGGGACTAACACCGGGGAGCTGTTTTTT. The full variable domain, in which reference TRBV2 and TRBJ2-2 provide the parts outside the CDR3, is EPEVTQTPSHQVTQMGQEVILRCVPISNHLYFYWYRQILGQKVEFLVSFYNNEISEKSEIFDDQFSVERPDGSNFTLKIRSTKLEDSAMYFCARTGGGTNTGELFFGEGSRLTVL.

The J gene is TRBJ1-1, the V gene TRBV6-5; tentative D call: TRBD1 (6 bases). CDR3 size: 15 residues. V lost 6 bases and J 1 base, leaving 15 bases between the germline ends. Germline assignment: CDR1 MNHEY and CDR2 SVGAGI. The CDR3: CASRFNGQPNTEAFF. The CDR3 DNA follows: TGTGCCAGCAGGTTTAACGGACAGCCGAACACTGAAGCTTTCTTT.

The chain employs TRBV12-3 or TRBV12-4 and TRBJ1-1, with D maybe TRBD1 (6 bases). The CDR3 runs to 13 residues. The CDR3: CASSGTLNTEAFF. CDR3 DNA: TGTGCTTCCTCCGGGACACTAAACACTGAAGCTTTCTTT.

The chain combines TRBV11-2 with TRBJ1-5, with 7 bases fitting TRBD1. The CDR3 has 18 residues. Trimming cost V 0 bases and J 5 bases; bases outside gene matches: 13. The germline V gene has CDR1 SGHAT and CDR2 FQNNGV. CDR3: CASSLDLRGGRNDQPQHF. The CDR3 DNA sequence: TGTGCCAGCAGCTTAGATCTTCGAGGGGGCCGAAACGATCAGCCCCAGCATTTT.

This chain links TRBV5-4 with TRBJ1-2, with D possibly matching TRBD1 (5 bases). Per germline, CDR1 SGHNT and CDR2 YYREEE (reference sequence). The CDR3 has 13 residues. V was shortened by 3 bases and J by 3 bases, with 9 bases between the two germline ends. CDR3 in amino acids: CASSSGTDYGYTF. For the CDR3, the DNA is TGTGCCAGCAGCTCCGGGACGGACTATGGCTACACCTTC.

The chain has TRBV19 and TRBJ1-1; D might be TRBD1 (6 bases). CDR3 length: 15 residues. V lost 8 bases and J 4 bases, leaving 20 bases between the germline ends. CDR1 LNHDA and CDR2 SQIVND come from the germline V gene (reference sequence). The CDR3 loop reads CASSKLQGASTEAFF. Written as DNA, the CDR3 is TGTGCCAGTTCAAAATTACAGGGTGCGAGCACTGAAGCTTTCTTT.

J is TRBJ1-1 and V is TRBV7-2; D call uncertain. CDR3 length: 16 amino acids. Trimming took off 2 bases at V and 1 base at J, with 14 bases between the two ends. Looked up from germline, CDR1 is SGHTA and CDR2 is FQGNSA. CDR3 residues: CASSLNSGRANTEAFF. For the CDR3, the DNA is TGTGCCAGCAGCTTAAATTCGGGTCGGGCGAACACTGAAGCTTTCTTT.